Listed here is a single T cell receptor (beta chain). The data were taken from a study of blood T cell repertoires in COVID-19. On the study more broadly: Sites in the United States, Italy and Spain provided acute and convalescent COVID-19 samples. Nucleic acid was either cDNA or gDNA, and it came from T cells, B-cell-depleted T cells, or PBMCs.

CDR1 SEHNR and CDR2 FQNEAQ come from the germline V gene (reference sequence). V gave up 3 bases and J gave up 1 base, with 11 bases separating them. CDR3 length: 15 residues. Per the authors' pipeline: Amplification of reference gene primers was used by the study to estimate nucleated cell counts. Clones were sequenced by immunoSEQ multiplex PCR, and TCRdb holds only the in-frame ones, with some missing. V and J calls and clone size are those listed in that table; D and trimming were worked out from the DNA. The sample consists of some 5,900 clones, 85% to 90% of them appearing once. The rearrangement links TRBV7-9 to TRBJ2-3; D unclear. The TCR sequence derives from a man between 60 and 75 years old with acute or convalescent COVID-19. Specimen: peripheral blood. The CDR3 here is CASSFTTWGTDTQYF. Here the CDR3 DNA reads TGTGCCAGCAGCTTCACTACGTGGGGCACAGATACGCAGTATTTT.